These 2 T cell receptor beta chains share one sample of origin, sequenced in a study of T cell responses to AZD1222 COVID-19 vaccine. TCRdb keeps only in-frame clones here, not all; method: immunoSEQ multiplex PCR. This table has roughly 190,000 clones, approximately 90% appearing once. The specimen was peripheral blood, collected 28 days after the second AZD1222 dose. The receptors originated from an adult who received the AZD1222 COVID-19 vaccine.

The chain links TRBV25-1 to TRBJ1-5, with 10 bases matching TRBD1. Germline CDR1 reads MGHDK; CDR2 reads SYGVNS. The CDR3 is 14 residues long. Trimming at V came to 4 bases and at J to 4 bases, leaving 1 base not matched to a gene. The CDR3 sequence: CASSGTGGNQPQHF. The DNA of the CDR3 is TGTGCCAGCAGTGGGACAGGGGGAAATCAGCCCCAGCATTTT.

This chain connects TRBV2 to TRBJ1-3; weak D call: TRBD1 (5 bases). From germline, CDR1 is SNHLY and CDR2 FYNNEI. The CDR3 runs to 12 residues. CDR3 nucleotide sequence: TGTGCGGAACGGGGGGAAGGAAACACCATATATTTT. Translation: CAERGEGNTIYF.